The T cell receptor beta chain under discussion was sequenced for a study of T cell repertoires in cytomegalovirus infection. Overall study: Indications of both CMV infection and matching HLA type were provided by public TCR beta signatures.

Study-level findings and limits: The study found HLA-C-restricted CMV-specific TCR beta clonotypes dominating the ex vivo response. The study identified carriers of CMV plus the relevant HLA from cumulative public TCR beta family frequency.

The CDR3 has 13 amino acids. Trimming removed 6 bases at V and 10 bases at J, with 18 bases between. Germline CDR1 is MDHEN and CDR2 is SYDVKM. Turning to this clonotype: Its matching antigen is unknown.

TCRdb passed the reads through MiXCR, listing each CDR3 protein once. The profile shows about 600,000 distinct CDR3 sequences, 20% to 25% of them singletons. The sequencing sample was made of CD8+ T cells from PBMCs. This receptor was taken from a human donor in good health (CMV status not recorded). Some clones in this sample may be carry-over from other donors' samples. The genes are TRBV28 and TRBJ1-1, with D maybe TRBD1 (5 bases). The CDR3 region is CASSLGLKDVAFF. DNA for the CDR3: TGTGCCAGCAGCTTGGGACTGAAGGATGTAGCTTTCTTT.